The clone carrying this T cell receptor (beta chain) was seen a single time. The data originate from a study of PD-1 blockade in classical Hodgkin lymphoma. Every single patient, without exception, relapsed after autologous stem cell transplantation, and brentuximab vedotin exposure varied. Profiled with immunoSEQ multiplex PCR; TCRdb holds only in-frame clones, not every one. This table has fewer than 50,000 clones, more than 70% appearing once. The material was peripheral blood mononuclear cells (PBMCs), obtained at baseline. This TCR was sampled from a human donor with classical Hodgkin lymphoma.

This chain's CDR3 is CASSYWTGPLYEQYF. DNA for the CDR3: TGTGCCAGCAGTTACTGGACAGGGCCCCTCTACGAGCAGTACTTC. The chain carries TRBV6-6 and TRBJ2-7, with TRBD1 matching over 8 bases. CDR1 and CDR2 from the germline V gene are MNHNY and SVGAGI (reference sequence). CDR3 size: 15 residues. The junction had 5 bases not matched to a gene; V was cut back by 1 base and J by 3 bases.